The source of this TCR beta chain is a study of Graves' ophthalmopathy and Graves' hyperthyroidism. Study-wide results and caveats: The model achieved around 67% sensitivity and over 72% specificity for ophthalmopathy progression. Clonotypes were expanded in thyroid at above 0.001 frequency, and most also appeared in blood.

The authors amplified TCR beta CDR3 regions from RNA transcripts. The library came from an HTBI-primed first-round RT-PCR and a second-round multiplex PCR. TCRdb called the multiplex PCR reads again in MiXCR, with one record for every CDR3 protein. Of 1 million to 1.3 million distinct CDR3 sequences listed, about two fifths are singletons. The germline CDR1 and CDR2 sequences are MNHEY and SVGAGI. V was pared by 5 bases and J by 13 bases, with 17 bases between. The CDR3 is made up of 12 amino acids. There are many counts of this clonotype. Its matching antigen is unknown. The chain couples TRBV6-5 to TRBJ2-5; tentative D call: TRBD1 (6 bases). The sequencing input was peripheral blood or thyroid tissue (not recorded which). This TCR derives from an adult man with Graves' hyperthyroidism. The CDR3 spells CASSARTARGYF. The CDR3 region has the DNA TGTGCCAGCAGTGCCAGGACAGCTCGTGGGTACTTC.